The 6 T cell receptor beta chains below all came from one sample that was sequenced in a study of blood T cell repertoires in COVID-19. Profiling relied on immunoSEQ multiplex PCR, and the TCRdb table lists in-frame clones only, not all of them. There are about 250,000 clones in the sample; approximately 85% occur only once, and roughly 5.2% lies in the top ten. Sequencing was performed on peripheral blood. The receptors shown here come from a woman older than 75 with COVID-19, enrolled during active disease.

This chain connects TRBV5-1 to TRBJ1-1; no clear D. The CDR3 has 14 residues. V lost 0 bases, J lost 4 bases, and 10 bases lay in between. The V gene's germline CDR1 is SGHRS and CDR2 YFSETQ. The CDR3 region is CASSLEGGRTEAFF. The CDR3 DNA follows: TGCGCCAGCAGCTTGGAAGGAGGGCGCACTGAAGCTTTCTTT.

The chain employs TRBV19 and TRBJ1-5; maybe TRBD1 (6 bases). This CDR3 spans 13 amino acids. V gave up 10 bases and J gave up 4 bases, with 14 bases separating them. Germline values: CDR1 LNHDA, CDR2 SQIVND (reference sequence). The CDR3 coding sequence is TGTGCCACCTCGCAGGGGCTAAATCAGCCCCAGCATTTT. It is translated as CATSQGLNQPQHF.

This clone was counted between two and nine times. The chain combines TRBV5-1 with TRBJ2-3; D unclear. V was clipped by 4 bases and J by 6 bases, with 12 bases between them. CDR3 size: 13 residues. Germline CDR1 and CDR2: SGHRS and YFSETQ. The CDR3 coding sequence is TGCGCCAGCAGCCCTAACGAGAGGGATACGCAGTATTTT. It translates to CASSPNERDTQYF.

The chain joins TRBV11-2 to TRBJ2-5; 7 bases line up with TRBD1. The CDR3 has 14 residues. Germline V gene data show CDR1 as SGHAT and CDR2 as FQNNGV. V gave up 9 bases and J gave up 2 bases; unmatched junction bases: 9. CDR3 coding DNA: TGTGCCAGTTCAAGGGGGCACCAACAAGAGACCCAGTACTTC. It codes for CASSRGHQQETQYF.

This clone was picked up one time. The V call is TRBV7-9, the J call TRBJ1-6, with D maybe TRBD1 (6 bases). This CDR3 region has 11 residues. From germline, CDR1 is SEHNR and CDR2 FQNEAQ (reference sequence). V gave up 11 bases and J gave up 8 bases, with 10 bases separating them. The CDR3 loop reads CASQGYSPLHF. DNA for the CDR3: TGTGCCTCACAGGGATATTCACCCCTCCACTTT.

The chain has TRBV7-9 and TRBJ1-1; D might be TRBD1 (6 bases). The length of the CDR3 is 16 residues. CDR1 SEHNR and CDR2 FQNEAQ come from the germline V gene (reference sequence). The V end lost 1 base, the J end lost 6 bases, and 18 bases lay between the germline ends. Here the CDR3 DNA reads TGTGCCAGCAGCTTAGGTGACGCGGGGGCGTTCGCTGAAGCTTTCTTT. Translation: CASSLGDAGAFAEAFF.